This T cell receptor (beta chain) was found in a study of cytomegalovirus exposure and HLA in healthy donors. Turning to the study itself: The 130 or so validation repertoires, a later analysis reported, used the same platform as the approximately 670 repertoires from the first cohort. Whole-study results and caveats: Cytomegalovirus association was listed for roughly 160 TCR beta chains.

CDR3 length: 13 residues. V lost 6 bases to trimming and J lost 3 bases, with 9 bases between them. Germline V CDR1 and CDR2: SGHAT, FQNNGV. The protocol was immunoSEQ multiplex PCR, while the TCRdb copy is restricted to in-frame clones and leaves out a portion. The sample has about 310,000 clones; 88% are singletons. On this clone itself: Antigen unknown.

This chain links TRBV11-2 with TRBJ1-5, with D perhaps matching TRBD1 (5 bases). The sample consisted of PBMCs. This clonotype was sampled from a man younger than 40 in good health and CMV-seronegative. CDR3 sequence: CASREGINQPQHF. The CDR3 coding sequence is TGTGCCAGCAGGGAGGGGATCAATCAGCCCCAGCATTTT. Using reference TRBV11-2 and TRBJ1-5 for the parts outside the CDR3, the full variable domain is EAGVAQSPRYKIIEKRQSVAFWCNPISGHATLYWYQQILGQGPKLLIQFQNNGVVDDSQLPKDRFSAERLKGVDSTLKIQPAKLEDSAVYLCASREGINQPQHFGDGTRLSIL.